Listed below are T cell receptor beta chains from one sample, sequenced in a study of shared clonotypes between healthy human individuals. This table comes from immunoSEQ multiplex PCR, and its TCRdb copy is limited to in-frame clones, with some not included. The sample consists of approximately 1.5 million clones, approximately 98.5% of them appearing once. Sequencing used naive CD4+ T cells sorted from blood. The source is a man aged 30 to 39 in good health. CDR3s include the opening cysteine and the closing phenylalanine or tryptophan. The order of the fields is clone size, J gene, V gene, D gene, CDR3 DNA, CDR3 protein. D genes are given only for firm matches. The size field is filled for only some rows; it gives once, few, many or a size class.

clone size: .
J gene: TRBJ2-2
V gene: TRBV30
D gene: .
CDR3 DNA: TGTGCCTGGAGGGGCCTAGGGACCCCCGACGGGGAGCTGTTTTTT
CDR3 protein: CAWRGLGTPDGELFF

clone size: .
J gene: TRBJ2-1
V gene: TRBV4-3
D gene: TRBD2
CDR3 DNA: TGCGCCAGCAGCCAACTCAGCGGGACCTACAATGAGCAGTTCTTC
CDR3 protein: CASSQLSGTYNEQFF

clone size: .
J gene: TRBJ2-4
V gene: TRBV21-1
D gene: .
CDR3 DNA: TGTGCCAGCAGCAACCCCATCGACGGGGAGGGGACCCTCACCGCGTGGGTCAAAAACATTCAGTACTTC
CDR3 protein: CASSNPIDGEGTLTAWVKNIQYF

clone size: .
J gene: TRBJ1-2
V gene: TRBV7-9
D gene: .
CDR3 DNA: TGTGCCAGCAGCTTAGAAGTCACCTCGTATGGCTACACCTTC
CDR3 protein: CASSLEVTSYGYTF

clone size: .
J gene: TRBJ2-7
V gene: TRBV4-3
D gene: TRBD1
CDR3 DNA: TGCGCCAGCAGCCAAGGGAGCAGGACAGGGGGCTACGAGCAGTACTTC
CDR3 protein: CASSQGSRTGGYEQYF

clone size: .
J gene: TRBJ1-1
V gene: TRBV30
D gene: .
CDR3 DNA: TGTGCCTGGAGTGTTCGAGGGAACACTGAAGCTTTCTTT
CDR3 protein: CAWSVRGNTEAFF

clone size: .
J gene: TRBJ2-7
V gene: TRBV10-3
D gene: .
CDR3 DNA: TGTGCCACCCGACCTAGGGACCGATCCTACGAGCAGTACTTC
CDR3 protein: CATRPRDRSYEQYF

clone size: .
J gene: TRBJ2-5
V gene: TRBV18
D gene: .
CDR3 DNA: TGTGCCAGCTCACCAATTATCGGGAGCGCTGAGACCCAGTACTTC
CDR3 protein: CASSPIIGSAETQYF

clone size: once
J gene: TRBJ2-5
V gene: TRBV5-1
D gene: TRBD2
CDR3 DNA: TGCGCCAGCAGCCGGTCTAGCGGGAGTAGTGGGGAGACCCAGTACTTC
CDR3 protein: CASSRSSGSSGETQYF

clone size: once
J gene: TRBJ2-3
V gene: TRBV5-1
D gene: .
CDR3 DNA: TGCGCCAGCAGCTTGGGACCATCAGATACGCAGTATTTT
CDR3 protein: CASSLGPSDTQYF

clone size: .
J gene: TRBJ2-1
V gene: TRBV9
D gene: TRBD2
CDR3 DNA: TGTGCCAGCAGCGCTCCACAGGTGGGGCGGGAGGGCCCTGGCTCCTACAATGAGCAGTTCTTC
CDR3 protein: CASSAPQVGREGPGSYNEQFF

clone size: .
J gene: TRBJ2-1
V gene: TRBV18
D gene: .
CDR3 DNA: TGTGCCAGCTCACCACCCGTCTGGGGCCGGGGCGATGAGCAGTTCTTC
CDR3 protein: CASSPPVWGRGDEQFF

clone size: .
J gene: TRBJ2-1
V gene: TRBV7-9
D gene: TRBD2
CDR3 DNA: TGTGCCAGCAGCGAGGGACTAGCTGGAGGAGCCTCTTACAATGAGCAGTTCTTC
CDR3 protein: CASSEGLAGGASYNEQFF

clone size: .
J gene: TRBJ2-2
V gene: TRBV30
D gene: .
CDR3 DNA: TGTGCCTGGAGTGTAGGGGCAGGGGTCATCACCGGGGAGCTGTTTTTT
CDR3 protein: CAWSVGAGVITGELFF